A single TCR beta chain is shown here with its context. The sample originates from a study of blood T cell repertoires in COVID-19. Study summary: There were acute and convalescent COVID-19 samples, and they came from the United States, Italy and Spain.

From germline, CDR1 is SGHVS and CDR2 FNYEAQ. The CDR3 runs 16 residues. The junction had 8 bases not matched to a gene; V was cut back by 5 bases and J by 3 bases. Method: immunoSEQ multiplex PCR; TCRdb's copy keeps in-frame clones and lacks some. This table has 60,000 to 70,000 clones, about 86% appearing once. This receptor was identified in a woman aged 60-75 years with acute or convalescent COVID-19. The chain employs TRBV7-6 and TRBJ2-3; 10 nucleotides agree with TRBD2. Sequences were obtained from peripheral blood. The CDR3 DNA reads as TGTGCCAGCAGCCTGGGAAGCGGGGGGGCAACAGATACGCAGTATTTT. Protein sequence: CASSLGSGGATDTQYF.